The sequence of this TCR beta chain was determined in a study of immune characterization of retroperitoneal liposarcoma. V was trimmed by 2 bases and J by 5 bases, leaving 15 bases between them. Looked up from germline, CDR1 is SGHTA and CDR2 is FQGNSA. The CDR3 consists of 15 residues. TCRdb redid the calling of the PCR reads with MiXCR, one entry per CDR3 protein. The table records 2,500 or so distinct CDR3 sequences, 35% to 40% of them present only once. The sequence came from a male donor with retroperitoneal liposarcoma. The rearrangement uses TRBV7-2 and TRBJ2-5, with D possibly being TRBD2 (6 bases). Specimen: tumor tissue. The CDR3 region is CASSLLGTAGETQYF. The CDR3 nucleotides read TGTGCCAGCAGCTTACTTGGGACTGCGGGGGAGACCCAGTACTTC.